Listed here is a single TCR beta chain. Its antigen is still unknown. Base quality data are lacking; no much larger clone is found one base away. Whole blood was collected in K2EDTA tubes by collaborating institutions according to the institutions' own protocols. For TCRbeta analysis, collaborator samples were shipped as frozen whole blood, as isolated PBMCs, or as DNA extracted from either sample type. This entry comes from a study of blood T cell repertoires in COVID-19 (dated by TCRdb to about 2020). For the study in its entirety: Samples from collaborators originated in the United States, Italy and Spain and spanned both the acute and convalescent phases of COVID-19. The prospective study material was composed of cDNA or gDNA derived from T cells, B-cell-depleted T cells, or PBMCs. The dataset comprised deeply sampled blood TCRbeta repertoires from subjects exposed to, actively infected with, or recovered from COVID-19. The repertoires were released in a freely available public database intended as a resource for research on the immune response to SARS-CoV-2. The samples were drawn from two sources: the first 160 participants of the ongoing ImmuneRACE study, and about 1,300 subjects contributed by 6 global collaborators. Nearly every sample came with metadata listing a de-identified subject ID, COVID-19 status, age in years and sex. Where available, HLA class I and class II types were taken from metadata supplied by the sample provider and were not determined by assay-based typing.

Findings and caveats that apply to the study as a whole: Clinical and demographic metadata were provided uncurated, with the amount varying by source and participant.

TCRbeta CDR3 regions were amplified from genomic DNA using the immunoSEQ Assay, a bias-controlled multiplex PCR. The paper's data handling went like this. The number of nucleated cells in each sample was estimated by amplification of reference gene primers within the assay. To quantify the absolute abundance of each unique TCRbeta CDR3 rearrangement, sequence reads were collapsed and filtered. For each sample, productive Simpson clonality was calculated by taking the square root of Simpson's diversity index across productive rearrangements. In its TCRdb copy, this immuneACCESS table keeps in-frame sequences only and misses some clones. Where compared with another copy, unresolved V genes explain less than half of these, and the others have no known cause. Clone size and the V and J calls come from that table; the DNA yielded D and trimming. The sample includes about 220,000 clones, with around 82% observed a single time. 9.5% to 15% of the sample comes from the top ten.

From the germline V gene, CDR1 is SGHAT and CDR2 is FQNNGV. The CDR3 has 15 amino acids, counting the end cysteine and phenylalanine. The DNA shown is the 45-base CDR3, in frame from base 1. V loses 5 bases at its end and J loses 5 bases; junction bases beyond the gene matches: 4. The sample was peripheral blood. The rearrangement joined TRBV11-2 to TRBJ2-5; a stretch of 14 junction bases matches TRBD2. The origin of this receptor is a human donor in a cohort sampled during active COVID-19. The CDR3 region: CASSPRTSGGETQYF. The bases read TGTGCCAGCAGCCCACGGACTAGCGGGGGGGAGACCCAGTACTTC.